These 29 T cell receptor beta chains originate from one sample sequenced in a study of shared T cell receptors in the human thymus. Assay: immunoSEQ multiplex PCR; the TCRdb copy retains only in-frame clones and omits some. This sample has about 380,000 clones, with 85% to 95% found just once. The sequenced sample was thymocytes. These receptors came from a human donor.

This clone was seen once. The V gene is TRBV19, the J gene TRBJ2-7; 15 bases map to TRBD2. Germline V gene sequence: CDR1 LNHDA, CDR2 SQIVND (reference sequence). After removal of 3 bases from V and 0 bases from J, the junction contained 3 bases not matched to a gene. The CDR3 runs to 17 residues. In nucleotides, the CDR3 is TGTGCCAGTAGTATCGGGACTAGCGGGAGGAGCTCCTACGAGCAGTACTTC. Translation: CASSIGTSGRSSYEQYF.

This clone has a handful of counts. V is TRBV11-2 and J is TRBJ1-2; D possibly corresponds to TRBD1 (5 bases). With 5 bases removed from V and 8 bases from J, the gap between germline ends came to 21 bases. The CDR3 extends over 15 amino acids. CDR1 is SGHAT and CDR2 is FQNNGV in the germline V gene. For the CDR3, the DNA is TGTGCCAGCAGCCCCGGGAGGGACCCGGCTGAGGGCTACACCTTC. It codes for CASSPGRDPAEGYTF. The full variable domain, with the rest looked up from reference TRBV11-2 and TRBJ1-2, is EAGVAQSPRYKIIEKRQSVAFWCNPISGHATLYWYQQILGQGPKLLIQFQNNGVVDDSQLPKDRFSAERLKGVDSTLKIQPAKLEDSAVYLCASSPGRDPAEGYTFGSGTRLTVV.

J is TRBJ1-2 and V is TRBV19; maybe TRBD1 (6 bases). CDR1 and CDR2 (germline): LNHDA, SQIVND (reference sequence). The V end was cut by 7 bases, the J end by 6 bases, with 21 bases between. The length of the CDR3 is 15 residues. This CDR3 is CASNPQQGRVDGYTF. The CDR3 bases are TGTGCCAGTAACCCCCAACAGGGCAGGGTGGATGGCTACACCTTC.

The chain couples TRBV7-9 to TRBJ1-2; D gene uncertain. This CDR3 has 15 residues. CDR1 and CDR2 from the germline V gene are SEHNR and FQNEAQ (reference sequence). Trimming stripped 3 bases from V and 6 bases from J, with 17 bases between. CDR3 DNA sequence: TGTGCCAGCAGCTTCCCGACCGTCCCGCGGGATGGCTACACCTTC. The encoded protein is CASSFPTVPRDGYTF.

The V and J genes are TRBV2 and TRBJ2-3; D is possibly TRBD1 or TRBD2 (5 bases each). Trimming removed 5 bases at V and 4 bases at J, with 25 bases between. The CDR3 is made up of 18 amino acids. Germline CDR1 SNHLY, CDR2 FYNNEI. For the CDR3, the DNA is TGTGCCAGCAGTTCCGGGACCGAGCCGAGCGGTCAGTCAGATACGCAGTATTTT. This encodes CASSSGTEPSGQSDTQYF.

The chain links TRBV6-1 to TRBJ1-2; D remains ambiguous. The CDR3 loop spans 14 amino acids. The germline V gene encodes CDR1 MNHNS and CDR2 SASEGT. V lost 6 bases to trimming and J lost 2 bases, with 13 bases between them. Here the CDR3 DNA reads TGTGCCAGCAGATCGGTCAGAACAAACTATGGCTACACCTTC. Its translation is CASRSVRTNYGYTF.

V gene TRBV13 combines with J gene TRBJ2-1, with 7 bases that match TRBD1. Germline values: CDR1 PRHDT, CDR2 FYEKMQ (reference sequence). V was clipped by 1 base and J by 3 bases; unmatched bases: 3. This CDR3 is built from 15 residues. CDR3 DNA sequence: TGTGCCAGCAGCTTAGACAGGGGCCTCTACAATGAGCAGTTCTTC. Amino acid sequence: CASSLDRGLYNEQFF. Looking up the rest from reference TRBV13 and TRBJ2-1 gives the full variable domain: AAGVIQSPRHLIKEKRETATLKCYPIPRHDTVYWYQQGPGQDPQFLISFYEKMQSDKGSIPDRFSAQQFSDYHSELNMSSLELGDSALYFCASSLDRGLYNEQFFGPGTRLTVL.

The chain links TRBV28 to TRBJ2-7, with 8 bases lining up with TRBD2. J gave up 6 bases and V 5 bases, and 18 bases lay outside the gene matches. This CDR3 contains 17 residues. CDR1 MDHEN and CDR2 SYDVKM come from the germline V gene. The CDR3 sequence: CASSPTTGTRFSPEQYF. CDR3 DNA sequence: TGTGCCAGCAGTCCTACCACCGGGACTAGGTTTTCCCCCGAGCAGTACTTC.

V and J are TRBV27 and TRBJ2-5; D unresolved. Germline assignment: CDR1 MNHEY and CDR2 SMNVEV (reference sequence). V gave up 4 bases and J gave up 5 bases, with 5 bases separating them. CDR3 size: 11 residues. CDR3 sequence reads: CASSWKETQYF. The CDR3 region has the DNA TGTGCCAGCAGTTGGAAGGAGACCCAGTACTTC.

The chain combines TRBV15 with TRBJ1-1, with unresolved D. From germline, CDR1 is LNHNV and CDR2 YYDKDF (reference sequence). This CDR3 comprises 17 residues. Trimming pared 5 bases from V and 1 base from J, leaving 20 bases between. This CDR3 is CATSSPGRVSSNTEAFF. For the CDR3, the DNA is TGTGCCACCAGCTCCCCCGGGCGAGTCTCTTCGAACACTGAAGCTTTCTTT.

CDR3 amino acids: CASSLSHLGGSSTDTQYF. For the CDR3, the DNA is TGTGCCAGCAGTTTATCCCACCTTGGGGGGAGTAGCACAGATACGCAGTATTTT. V gene TRBV28 combines with J gene TRBJ2-3; possibly TRBD2 for D (6 bases). The V gene's germline CDR1 is MDHEN and CDR2 SYDVKM. Trimming removed 1 base from V and 0 bases from J, with 17 bases in between. The CDR3 sequence is 18 residues long.

The chain has TRBV28 and TRBJ2-7; D is uncertain. In germline, CDR1 is MDHEN, CDR2 SYDVKM. There are 14 residues in the CDR3. V was pared by 6 bases and J by 5 bases, with 17 bases between. CDR3: CASSRPPTRNEQYF. The CDR3 coding sequence is TGTGCCAGCAGCCGACCCCCCACAAGGAACGAGCAGTACTTC.

The chain combines TRBV28 with TRBJ2-5; D is possibly TRBD1 (5 bases). The ends were cut back, 6 bases at V and 0 bases at J, with 17 bases in the middle. Germline loops: CDR1 MDHEN, CDR2 SYDVKM. The CDR3 runs 16 residues. CDR3 amino acids: CASRPANAGYQETQYF. The CDR3 DNA reads TGTGCCAGCAGGCCAGCAAACGCAGGGTACCAAGAGACCCAGTACTTC.

The chain uses TRBV28 and TRBJ1-2, with a possible D match to TRBD1 (5 bases). Trimming cost V 2 bases and J 3 bases, with 19 bases left between them. Germline V gene data show CDR1 as MDHEN and CDR2 as SYDVKM. This CDR3 spans 17 amino acids. CDR3 nucleotides: TGTGCCAGCAGTTTACCCTCTGGGGCCATGGGTGACTATGGCTACACCTTC. Protein sequence: CASSLPSGAMGDYGYTF.

The chain has TRBV7-8 and TRBJ2-7; D assignment may be TRBD1 or TRBD2 (6 bases each). V lost 4 bases and J lost 4, with 11 bases in between. CDR1 SGHVS and CDR2 FQNEAQ come from the germline V gene. CDR3 length: 13 residues. CDR3 nucleotide sequence: TGTGCCAGCAGCTCCACAGGGAGGTACGAGCAGTACTTC. Translation gives CASSSTGRYEQYF.

This clone is a singleton in its sample. This sequence joins TRBV25-1 and TRBJ2-5, with 7 nucleotides matching TRBD2. Trimming cost V 1 base and J 11 bases; bases outside gene matches: 10. Germline CDR1 and CDR2: MGHDK and SYGVNS. The CDR3 totals 14 residues. The CDR3 reads CASSELGDLGGQYF. CDR3 in DNA: TGTGCCAGCAGTGAATTGGGGGACCTCGGGGGGCAGTACTTC.

This chain uses TRBV19 with TRBJ2-1; TRBD2 agrees at 13 bases. The germline V gene encodes CDR1 LNHDA and CDR2 SQIVND (reference sequence). The CDR3 is 18 amino acids. The V and J ends lost 1 base and 3 bases, in that order; junction bases with no gene match: 6. CDR3 bases: TGTGCCAGTAGTATAGCAGGACTAGCGGGAGACCTCTACAATGAGCAGTTCTTC. Protein product: CASSIAGLAGDLYNEQFF.

This chain connects TRBV28 to TRBJ2-7, with D possibly being TRBD1 (6 bases). This CDR3 spans 13 amino acids. Germline V gene data show CDR1 as MDHEN and CDR2 as SYDVKM. The V gene lost 9 bases and the J gene lost 3 bases, with 15 bases spanning the gap. The CDR3 is CASEPGHYYEQYF. CDR3 sequence (DNA): TGTGCCAGTGAACCGGGACACTACTACGAGCAGTACTTC.

The gene calls are TRBV27 and TRBJ2-1; the match to TRBD2 covers 14 bases. Germline CDR1 reads MNHEY; CDR2 reads SMNVEV (reference sequence). The junction had 2 bases not matched to a gene; V was cut back by 4 bases and J by 9 bases. The CDR3 totals 14 residues. CDR3 nucleotides: TGTGCCAGCAGTTGGACTAGCGGGAGGAGTGAGCAGTTCTTC. It translates to CASSWTSGRSEQFF.

This chain joins TRBV4-1 and TRBJ2-3; D is unresolved. The germline gives CDR1 MGHRA, CDR2 YSYEKL. The germline V and J ends were trimmed by 0 bases and 4 bases, with 14 bases remaining between them. This CDR3 spans 16 amino acids. The CDR3 region is CASSQDVRLMADTQYF. The CDR3 nucleotides read TGCGCCAGCAGCCAAGACGTCCGGTTGATGGCAGATACGCAGTATTTT.

J is TRBJ2-1 and V is TRBV10-2, with 7 bases fitting TRBD2. V was clipped by 6 bases and J by 5 bases; unmatched bases: 10. The germline V gene encodes CDR1 WSHSY and CDR2 SAAADI. This CDR3 is built from 15 residues. Here the CDR3 DNA reads TGCGCCAGCAGAGCCGGGACTACAACAAACAATGAGCAGTTCTTC. Translated: CASRAGTTTNNEQFF.

The rearrangement uses TRBV27 and TRBJ2-3; 9 nucleotides align to TRBD2. The CDR3 extends over 18 amino acids. J gave up 0 bases and V 3 bases, and 10 bases lay outside the gene matches. Germline loops: CDR1 MNHEY, CDR2 SMNVEV (reference sequence). Here the CDR3 DNA reads TGTGCCAGCAGTTTCGGGCTAGCGGGACCGACTAGCACAGATACGCAGTATTTT. Amino acids: CASSFGLAGPTSTDTQYF.

The V gene is TRBV4-3, the J gene TRBJ2-7, with 9 bases fitting TRBD1. Per the germline V gene, CDR1 is LGHNA and CDR2 is YSLEER. V dropped 2 bases and J dropped 2; count of bases not matched to a gene: 1. The CDR3 is made up of 14 amino acids. The CDR3 DNA sequence: TGCGCCAGCAGCCAAAGACAGGGGGCCTACGAGCAGTACTTC. Protein sequence: CASSQRQGAYEQYF.

The V and J genes are TRBV5-6 and TRBJ2-4; D uncertain. CDR3 length: 14 residues. CDR1 and CDR2 (germline): SGHDT, YYEEEE. Trimming cost V 5 bases and J 8 bases, with 17 bases left between them. The CDR3 DNA reads TGTGCCAGCAGAAGGAATCAGGCAAGGTACATTCAGTACTTC. This encodes CASRRNQARYIQYF.

This sequence joins TRBV11-3 and TRBJ2-1; TRBD2 aligns across 8 bases. The V gene's germline CDR1 is SGHNT and CDR2 YENEEA. CDR3 length equals 15 residues. The V gene end was trimmed by 3 bases and the J gene end by 2 bases; junction bases not matched to a gene: 3. In DNA form, the CDR3 reads TGTGCCAGCAGCTTTACTAGCGGACCCTACAATGAGCAGTTCTTC. It is translated as CASSFTSGPYNEQFF.

The chain combines TRBV29-1 with TRBJ2-3; TRBD1 is a possible D gene (6 bases). V was pared by 4 bases and J by 6 bases, with 23 bases between. The CDR3 extends over 16 amino acids. Looked up from germline, CDR1 is SQVTM and CDR2 is ANQGSEA. CDR3: CSVVLQGGLLRDTQYF. In DNA, the CDR3 is TGCAGCGTTGTTCTACAGGGTGGTCTCTTGCGGGATACGCAGTATTTT.

The V call is TRBV7-2, the J call TRBJ2-5; D is perhaps TRBD2 (7 bases). Trimming cost V 4 bases and J 4 bases, with 16 bases left between them. Germline V gene lookup returns CDR1 SGHTA and CDR2 FQGNSA. CDR3 size: 15 residues. As DNA, the CDR3 is TGTGCCAGCAGCTCGATCACAGGGAGGGGAGAGACCCAGTACTTC. Translated: CASSSITGRGETQYF.

The J gene is TRBJ2-1, the V gene TRBV19, with 9 nucleotides matching TRBD2. Losses at the gene ends were 5 bases for V and 2 bases for J; bases not matched to a gene: 4. CDR1 LNHDA and CDR2 SQIVND come from the germline V gene (reference sequence). This CDR3 is built from 15 residues. Here the CDR3 DNA reads TGTGCCAGTAGTGCCCTAGCGGGGACCTACAATGAGCAGTTCTTC. Translating gives CASSALAGTYNEQFF.

The CDR3 bases are TGTGCCAGCAGCGCGCCAGACGGGACAGGGGATTACAATGAGCAGTTCTTC. Translated, it gives CASSAPDGTGDYNEQFF. V and J are TRBV9 and TRBJ2-1; 10 nucleotides align to TRBD1. Germline CDR1 SGDLS, CDR2 YYNGEE. V lost 3 bases to trimming and J lost 4 bases; unmatched junction nucleotides: 10. The CDR3 loop spans 17 amino acids.